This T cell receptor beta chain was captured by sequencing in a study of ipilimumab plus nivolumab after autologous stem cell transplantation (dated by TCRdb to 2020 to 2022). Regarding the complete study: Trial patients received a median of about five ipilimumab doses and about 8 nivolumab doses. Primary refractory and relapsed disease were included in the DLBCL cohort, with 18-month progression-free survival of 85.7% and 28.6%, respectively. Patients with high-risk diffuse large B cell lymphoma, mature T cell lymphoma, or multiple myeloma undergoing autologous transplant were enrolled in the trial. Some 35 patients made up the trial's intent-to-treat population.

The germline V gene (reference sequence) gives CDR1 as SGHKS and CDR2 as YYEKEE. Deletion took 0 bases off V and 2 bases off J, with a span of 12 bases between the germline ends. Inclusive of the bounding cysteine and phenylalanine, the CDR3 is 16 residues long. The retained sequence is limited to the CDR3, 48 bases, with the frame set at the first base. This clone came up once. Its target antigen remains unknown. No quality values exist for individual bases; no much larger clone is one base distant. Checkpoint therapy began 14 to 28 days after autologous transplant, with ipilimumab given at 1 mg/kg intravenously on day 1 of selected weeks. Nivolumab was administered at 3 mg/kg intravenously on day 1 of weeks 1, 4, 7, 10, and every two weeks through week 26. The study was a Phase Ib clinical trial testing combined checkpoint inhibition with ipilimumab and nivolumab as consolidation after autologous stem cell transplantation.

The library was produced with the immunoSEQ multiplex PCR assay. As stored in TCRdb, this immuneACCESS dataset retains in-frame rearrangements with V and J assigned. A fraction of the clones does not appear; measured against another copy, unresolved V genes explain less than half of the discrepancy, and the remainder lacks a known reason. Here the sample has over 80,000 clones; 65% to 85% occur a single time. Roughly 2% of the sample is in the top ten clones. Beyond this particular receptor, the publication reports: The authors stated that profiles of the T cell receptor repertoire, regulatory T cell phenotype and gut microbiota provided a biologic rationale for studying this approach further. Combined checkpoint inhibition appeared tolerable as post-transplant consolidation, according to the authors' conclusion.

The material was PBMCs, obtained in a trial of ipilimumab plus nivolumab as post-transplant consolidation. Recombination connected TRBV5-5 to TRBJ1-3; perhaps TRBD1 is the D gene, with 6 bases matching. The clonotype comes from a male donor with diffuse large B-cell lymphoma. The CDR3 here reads CASSLVQGIPGNTIYF. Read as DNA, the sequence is TGTGCCAGCAGCTTGGTTCAGGGGATACCTGGAAACACCATATATTTT. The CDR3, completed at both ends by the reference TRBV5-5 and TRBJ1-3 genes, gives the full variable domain DAGVTQSPTHLIKTRGQQVTLRCSPISGHKSVSWYQQVLGQGPQFIFQYYEKEERGRGNFPDRFSARQFPNYSSELNVNALLLGDSALYLCASSLVQGIPGNTIYFGEGSWLTVV.